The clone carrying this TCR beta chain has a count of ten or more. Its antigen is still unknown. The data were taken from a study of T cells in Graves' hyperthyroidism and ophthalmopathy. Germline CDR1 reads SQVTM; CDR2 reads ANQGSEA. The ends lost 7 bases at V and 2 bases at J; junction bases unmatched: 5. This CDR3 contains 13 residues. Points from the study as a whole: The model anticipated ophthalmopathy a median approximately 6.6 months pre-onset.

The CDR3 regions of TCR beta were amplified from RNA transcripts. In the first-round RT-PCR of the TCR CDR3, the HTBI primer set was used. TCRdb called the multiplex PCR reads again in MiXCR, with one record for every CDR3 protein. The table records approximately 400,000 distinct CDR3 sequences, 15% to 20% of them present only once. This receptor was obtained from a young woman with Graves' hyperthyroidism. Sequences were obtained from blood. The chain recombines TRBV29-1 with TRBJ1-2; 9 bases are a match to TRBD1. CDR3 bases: TGCAGCGCACGGACAGGGGAAAACTATGGCTACACCTTC. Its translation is CSARTGENYGYTF.